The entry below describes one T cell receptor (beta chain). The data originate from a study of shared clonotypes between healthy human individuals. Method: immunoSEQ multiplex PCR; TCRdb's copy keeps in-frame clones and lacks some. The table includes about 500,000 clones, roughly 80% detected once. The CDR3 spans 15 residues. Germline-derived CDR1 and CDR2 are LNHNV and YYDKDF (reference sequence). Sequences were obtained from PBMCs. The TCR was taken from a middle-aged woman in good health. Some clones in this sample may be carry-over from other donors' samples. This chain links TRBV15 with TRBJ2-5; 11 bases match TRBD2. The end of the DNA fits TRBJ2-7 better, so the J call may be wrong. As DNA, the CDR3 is TGTGCCACCAGCAGACTAGCGGGAGGCACCTACGAGCAGTACTTC. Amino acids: CATSRLAGGTYEQYF.